This entry concerns a single T cell receptor (beta chain). Its matching antigen is unknown. These data belong to a study of T cells in Graves' hyperthyroidism and ophthalmopathy. General study results and limits: Most thyroid-expanded clonotypes above 0.001 were also found in blood. By a 13 V-J model, ophthalmopathy was set apart from stable hyperthyroidism.

Looked up from germline, CDR1 is SNHLY and CDR2 is FYNNEI. V shed 6 bases and J shed 5 bases, with 16 bases lying between them. This CDR3 has 15 amino acids. Authors of the study amplified TCR beta CDR3 regions from RNA transcripts. HTBI primers were the set used in a first-round RT-PCR of the TCR CDR3. TCRdb analysed the multiplex PCR reads with MiXCR anew, one entry per CDR3 protein. In the table there are about 53,000 distinct CDR3 sequences, 49% of which are singletons. The gene calls are TRBV2 and TRBJ1-4, with a weak D call TRBD1 (5 bases). The receptor was derived from a woman under 40 with Graves' ophthalmopathy. Sequencing was carried out using blood. The CDR3 sequence: CASSPGRGGNEKLFF. CDR3 DNA: TGTGCCAGCAGCCCAGGCCGGGGGGGGAATGAAAAACTGTTTTTT.